Listed here are 27 T cell receptor beta chains from one sample, sequenced in a study of T cells in Graves' hyperthyroidism and ophthalmopathy. Regions amplified from RNA transcripts were the TCR beta CDR3 regions. The HTBI primer set drove a first-round RT-PCR of the TCR CDR3. TCRdb used MiXCR to reprocess the multiplex PCR reads, holding one entry per CDR3 protein. Among roughly 420,000 distinct CDR3 sequences listed, 15% to 17% were seen once. The sample was blood. These receptors all come from a woman under 30 with Graves' hyperthyroidism.

The chain combines TRBV4-1 with TRBJ1-3; D not resolved. In germline, CDR1 is MGHRA, CDR2 YSYEKL. This CDR3 is built from 18 residues. Deletions cut 1 base from V and 1 base from J, with 17 bases between. The CDR3 is CASSQVSPRLGSGNTIYF. The CDR3 coding sequence is TGCGCCAGCAGCCAAGTATCGCCCAGGTTAGGATCTGGAAACACCATATATTTT.

This chain uses TRBV18 with TRBJ1-2; 7 nucleotides agree with TRBD1. Germline CDR1 KGHSH, CDR2 LQKENI. J gave up 8 bases and V 8 bases, and 11 bases lay outside the gene matches. The CDR3 sequence is 13 residues long. This CDR3 is CASQGQNVWGYTF. The CDR3 DNA reads as TGTGCCAGCCAGGGACAGAACGTCTGGGGCTACACCTTC.

V usage is TRBV19 and J usage is TRBJ2-7; D is perhaps TRBD1 or TRBD2 (5 bases each). With 4 bases removed from V and 7 bases from J, the gap between germline ends came to 20 bases. Germline CDR1 reads LNHDA; CDR2 reads SQIVND (reference sequence). This CDR3 contains 15 residues. CDR3 sequence (DNA): TGTGCCAGTAGTACCCGGGGCAGGAGTGAAGGAGAGCAGTACTTC. Its translation is CASSTRGRSEGEQYF.

V usage is TRBV9 and J usage is TRBJ2-1; maybe TRBD2 (5 bases). Germline CDR1 and CDR2: SGDLS and YYNGEE. This CDR3 is built from 13 residues. V dropped 2 bases and J dropped 7 bases, with 10 bases sitting between them. CDR3: CASSVRVMNEQFF. In DNA, the CDR3 is TGTGCCAGCAGCGTGCGGGTTATGAATGAGCAGTTCTTC.

This clonotype has just a few counts. This chain joins TRBV28 and TRBJ1-4; no clear D. CDR3 size: 14 residues. Germline V gene sequence: CDR1 MDHEN, CDR2 SYDVKM. V lost 5 bases, J lost 0 bases, and 7 bases lay in between. The CDR3 DNA reads as TGTGCCAGCAGTCAAGACGCAACTAATGAAAAACTGTTTTTT. Its translation: CASSQDATNEKLFF.

This clonotype was counted at least ten times. The chain has TRBV27 and TRBJ1-2; no firm D call. There are 13 residues in the CDR3. V gave up 5 bases and J gave up 3 bases, with 10 bases separating them. The V gene's germline CDR1 is MNHEY and CDR2 SMNVEV (reference sequence). The DNA for the CDR3 is TGTGCCAGCAGTAATTCCGGGGACTATGGCTACACCTTC. It specifies CASSNSGDYGYTF.

This clonotype came up a few times. The chain has TRBV19 and TRBJ1-5; 8 bases agree with TRBD1. The CDR3 runs 17 residues. V was pared by 6 bases and J by 3 bases, with 13 bases of the junction left unmatched. Per germline, CDR1 LNHDA and CDR2 SQIVND (reference sequence). CDR3 sequence reads: CASRFGQGFINNQPQHF. CDR3 DNA sequence: TGTGCCAGTAGGTTTGGACAGGGTTTCATAAACAATCAGCCCCAGCATTTT.

This chain connects TRBV7-2 to TRBJ1-1; 7 bases agree with TRBD1. Germline trimming cut 5 bases from V and 4 bases from J; bases unmatched to any gene: 19. The CDR3 is made up of 18 amino acids. The germline V gene encodes CDR1 SGHTA and CDR2 FQGNSA. CDR3 sequence (DNA): TGTGCCAGCAGCGCTATTCGGCCCGAGACAGGGATGGGCACTGAAGCTTTCTTT. Translation: CASSAIRPETGMGTEAFF.

The table lists this clonotype with many counts. This chain joins TRBV6-5 and TRBJ2-7; 9 bases match TRBD2. With V trimmed by 0 bases and J by 0 bases, 0 bases remained unmatched. Germline V lookup: CDR1 MNHEY, CDR2 SVGAGI. The CDR3 runs 15 residues. The CDR3 region has the DNA TGTGCCAGCAGTTACTCTAGCGGGAGCTCCTACGAGCAGTACTTC. Protein product: CASSYSSGSSYEQYF.

The V gene is TRBV4-2, the J gene TRBJ1-6; perhaps TRBD1 as D (5 bases). The CDR3 is 18 amino acids. With 0 bases removed from V and 2 bases from J, the gap between germline ends came to 14 bases. Germline CDR1 LGHNA, CDR2 YNFKEQ. This chain's CDR3 is CASSQERGIGTYNSPLHF. CDR3 coding DNA: TGTGCCAGCAGCCAAGAGAGGGGTATTGGCACCTATAATTCACCCCTCCACTTT.

This clonotype was observed many times. The gene calls are TRBV6-1 and TRBJ1-5; D remains unclear. The germline V gene encodes CDR1 MNHNS and CDR2 SASEGT. V dropped 2 bases and J dropped 6 bases, with 14 bases sitting between them. This CDR3 region has 15 residues. Here the CDR3 DNA reads TGTGCCAGCAGTGAATTGCAGGAAGGACCTCAGCCCCAGCATTTT. Protein: CASSELQEGPQPQHF.

This clonotype was recorded many times. The chain combines TRBV27 with TRBJ2-7, with no clear D. In germline, CDR1 is MNHEY, CDR2 SMNVEV (reference sequence). This CDR3 is 12 amino acids long. V lost 8 bases and J 4 bases, leaving 12 bases between the germline ends. The CDR3 nucleotides are TGTGCCAGCTCAACCTTGGGGTACGAGCAGTACTTC. Its protein is CASSTLGYEQYF.

This clonotype was observed at least ten times. This chain connects TRBV5-1 to TRBJ2-7, with 8 bases that match TRBD1. Germline values: CDR1 SGHRS, CDR2 YFSETQ. J gave up 5 bases and V 0 bases, and 4 bases lay outside the gene matches. CDR3 size: 14 residues. CDR3 protein: CASSLEQGVDEQYF. The CDR3 nucleotides read TGCGCCAGCAGCTTGGAACAGGGGGTGGACGAGCAGTACTTC.

This clonotype was recorded at least ten times. V is TRBV12-3 or TRBV12-4 and J is TRBJ1-1; 8 nucleotides line up with TRBD1. Trimming cost V 2 bases and J 3 bases; bases outside gene matches: 8. This CDR3 has 16 amino acids. In nucleotides, the CDR3 is TGTGCCAGCAGTTTAACGCGGACAGGGTGGGACACTGAAGCTTTCTTT. Protein sequence: CASSLTRTGWDTEAFF.

This clonotype occurred many times. V usage is TRBV11-2 and J usage is TRBJ2-2; D not resolved. Germline assignment: CDR1 SGHAT and CDR2 FQNNGV. V lost 5 bases and J 6 bases, leaving 10 bases between the germline ends. The CDR3 loop spans 13 amino acids. This CDR3 is CASSTSSPGELFF. CDR3 nucleotide sequence: TGTGCCAGCAGCACAAGTAGCCCCGGGGAGCTGTTTTTT.

This clonotype was picked up a small number of times. The chain couples TRBV14 to TRBJ2-5, with D perhaps being TRBD1 or TRBD2 (5 bases each). The germline V gene has CDR1 SGHDN and CDR2 FVKESK. The CDR3 consists of 15 residues. V dropped 0 bases and J dropped 5 bases, with 13 bases sitting between them. The CDR3 region is CASSQESGTMETQYF. The DNA of the CDR3 is TGTGCCAGCAGCCAAGAGTCGGGGACGATGGAGACCCAGTACTTC.

The table lists this clonotype with many counts. This chain links TRBV20-1 with TRBJ2-3; D not certain. Germline V gene sequence: CDR1 DFQATT, CDR2 SNEGSKA (reference sequence). The CDR3 has 11 residues. V lost 6 bases and J lost 2, with 6 bases in between. This chain's CDR3 is CSAKITDTQYF. The CDR3 DNA is TGCAGTGCAAAAATCACAGATACGCAGTATTTT.

The chain is built from TRBV7-8 and TRBJ1-6; TRBD1 matches at 7 bases. V dropped 1 base and J dropped 11; count of bases not matched to a gene: 5. CDR1 and CDR2 from the germline V gene are SGHVS and FQNEAQ. The CDR3 spans 14 residues. The CDR3 region has the DNA TGTGCCAGCAGCTTAGGGGACAGTATTACACCCCTCCACTTT. It yields the protein CASSLGDSITPLHF.

This clonotype was counted ten times or more. This chain uses TRBV14 with TRBJ2-3, with unresolved D. Trimming took 0 bases from V and 4 from J, leaving 5 bases between them. In germline, CDR1 is SGHDN, CDR2 FVKESK. This CDR3 spans 13 amino acids. CDR3 coding DNA: TGTGCCAGCAGCCAAGATGACTCAGATACGCAGTATTTT. Its protein product is CASSQDDSDTQYF. Variable domain in full (rest from reference TRBV14 and TRBJ2-3): EAGVTQFPSHSVIEKGQTVTLRCDPISGHDNLYWYRRVMGKEIKFLLHFVKESKQDESGMPNNRFLAERTGGTYSTLKVQPAELEDSGVYFCASSQDDSDTQYFGPGTRLTVL.

The chain employs TRBV18 and TRBJ2-5; D unclear. The CDR3 has 15 residues. Trimming pared 6 bases from V and 1 base from J, leaving 15 bases between. Per the germline V gene, CDR1 is KGHSH and CDR2 is LQKENI. Written as DNA, the CDR3 is TGTGCCAGCTCTAGAAGCGAGGCACGCCAAGAGACCCAGTACTTC. Its translation is CASSRSEARQETQYF.

The genes are TRBV20-1 and TRBJ1-4; D possibly corresponds to TRBD1 (5 bases). This CDR3 is built from 15 residues. Germline CDR1 and CDR2: DFQATT and SNEGSKA (reference sequence). The V end was cut by 0 bases, the J end by 4 bases, with 12 bases between. As DNA, the CDR3 is TGCAGTGCTAGAGATCGGGGCAGGAGTAATGAAAAACTGTTTTTT. Its protein product is CSARDRGRSNEKLFF.

As concerns this clonotype: This may be a read error: a much more frequent sequence differs by one nucleotide. This chain connects TRBV3-1 to TRBJ2-1, with D tentatively TRBD2 (5 bases). Germline values: CDR1 LGHDT, CDR2 YNNKEL (reference sequence). V lost 4 bases and J 7 bases, leaving 8 bases between the germline ends. The CDR3 spans 12 residues. CDR3 residues: CASSPRRNEQFF. For the CDR3, the DNA is TGTGCCAGCAGCCCCCGGAGGAATGAGCAGTTCTTC.

This sequence joins TRBV9 and TRBJ2-1, with D perhaps matching TRBD2 (7 bases). The CDR3 loop spans 16 amino acids. Germline V CDR1 and CDR2: SGDLS, YYNGEE. Trimming shortened V by 4 bases and J by 5 bases, and 19 bases separated the two germline ends. CDR3 amino acids: CASSPRGGGLDNEQFF. CDR3 DNA: TGTGCCAGCAGCCCACGAGGGGGGGGCCTCGACAATGAGCAGTTCTTC.

In this sample, this clonotype turned up many times. The J gene is TRBJ2-7, the V gene TRBV13; 7 nucleotides line up with TRBD2. Germline-derived CDR1 and CDR2 are PRHDT and FYEKMQ (reference sequence). The CDR3 has 15 amino acids. The V and J ends lost 2 bases and 5 bases, in that order; junction bases with no gene match: 9. This chain's CDR3 is CASSLFEGRVDEQYF. The CDR3 DNA sequence: TGTGCCAGCAGCTTATTCGAGGGGAGGGTGGACGAGCAGTACTTC.

In this sample, this clonotype turned up many times. The chain uses TRBV18 and TRBJ2-3; TRBD2 agrees at 15 bases. Germline lookup yields CDR1 KGHSH and CDR2 LQKENI. V dropped 0 bases and J dropped 2; count of bases not matched to a gene: 6. The CDR3 is 19 amino acids. CDR3 DNA sequence: TGTGCCAGCTCACCACCGGGACTAGCGGGAGGAAGCTACACAGATACGCAGTATTTT. Translated, it gives CASSPPGLAGGSYTDTQYF.

The genes are TRBV11-2 and TRBJ1-6; 7 bases agree with TRBD1. Per the germline V gene, CDR1 is SGHAT and CDR2 is FQNNGV. The CDR3 loop spans 14 amino acids. V lost 5 bases, J lost 6 bases, and 4 bases stayed unmatched. The chain's CDR3 is CASSQTGINSPLHF. CDR3 in DNA: TGTGCCAGCAGCCAGACAGGGATTAATTCACCCCTCCACTTT.

The chain couples TRBV25-1 to TRBJ2-1; 7 positions agree with TRBD1. Germline lookup yields CDR1 MGHDK and CDR2 SYGVNS. This CDR3 contains 12 residues. The junction had 2 bases not matched to a gene; V was cut back by 1 base and J by 11 bases. In nucleotides, the CDR3 is TGTGCCAGCAGTGAATTGACAGGGAAGCAGTTCTTC. As protein: CASSELTGKQFF.